The 32 T cell receptor beta chains below come from one sample, sequenced in a study of T cell responses to AZD1222 COVID-19 vaccine. The method was immunoSEQ multiplex PCR; TCRdb's version includes in-frame clones alone and lacks a portion of them. The sample gives about 60,000 clones, 80% to 90% of which show up once; roughly 20% is in the top ten. The sample here was peripheral blood, taken on day 0 of AZD1222 vaccination. The receptor set was obtained from an adult in good health.

The CDR3 reads CASTAGGGDYGYTF. The CDR3 DNA sequence: TGTGCCAGCACCGCAGGAGGGGGCGACTATGGCTACACCTTC. This sequence joins TRBV7-9 and TRBJ1-2, with 7 bases matching TRBD1. V lost 7 bases, J lost 3 bases, and 8 bases stayed unmatched. Germline assignment: CDR1 SEHNR and CDR2 FQNEAQ (reference sequence). The CDR3 has 14 residues. Complete variable domain (other parts from reference TRBV7-9 and TRBJ1-2): DTGVSQNPRHKITKRGQNVTFRCDPISEHNRLYWYRQTLGQGPEFLTYFQNEAQLEKSRLLSDRFSAERPKGSFSTLEIQRTEQGDSAMYLCASTAGGGDYGYTFGSGTRLTVV.

V is TRBV19 and J is TRBJ2-7, with TRBD1 as a possible D gene (5 bases). Germline CDR1 LNHDA, CDR2 SQIVND (reference sequence). The V gene lost 1 base and the J gene lost 2 bases, with 6 bases spanning the gap. The CDR3 sequence is 13 residues long. CDR3 amino acids: CASSIGQPYEQYF. Here the CDR3 DNA reads TGTGCCAGTAGTATAGGACAGCCCTACGAGCAGTACTTC.

The chain couples TRBV2 to TRBJ1-3; no firm D call. Deletions cut 1 base from V and 0 bases from J, with 13 bases between. The CDR3 covers 17 residues. Germline loops: CDR1 SNHLY, CDR2 FYNNEI. CDR3 amino acids: CASSEGFMRDSGNTIYF. CDR3 in DNA: TGTGCCAGCAGTGAAGGATTTATGCGGGACTCTGGAAACACCATATATTTT.

V and J are TRBV24-1 and TRBJ2-2; D is uncertain. V lost 4 bases and J 13 bases, leaving 15 bases between the germline ends. Germline V lookup: CDR1 KGHDR, CDR2 SFDVKD. The CDR3 runs 13 residues. This chain's CDR3 is CATSDPGPRLLFF. CDR3 sequence (DNA): TGTGCCACCAGTGACCCTGGACCCCGGCTGCTGTTTTTT.

This clone was seen a single time. The genes are TRBV7-9 and TRBJ2-7; 8 positions agree with TRBD2. Trimming took 6 bases from V and 6 from J; bases not matched to a gene: 7. CDR3 length equals 13 residues. Germline values: CDR1 SEHNR, CDR2 FQNEAQ (reference sequence). The CDR3 reads CASRPSGRAEQYF. CDR3 in DNA: TGTGCCAGCAGGCCTAGCGGGCGGGCCGAGCAGTACTTC.

V gene TRBV2 combines with J gene TRBJ1-1; D not resolved. Trimming removed 4 bases from V and 3 bases from J, with 12 bases in between. Germline CDR1 and CDR2: SNHLY and FYNNEI. This CDR3 is 14 amino acids long. Here the CDR3 reads CASSAQGRDTEAFF. DNA for the CDR3: TGTGCCAGCAGTGCCCAAGGGCGCGACACTGAAGCTTTCTTT.

The chain joins TRBV18 to TRBJ2-2, with TRBD1 as a possible D gene (5 bases). Looked up from germline, CDR1 is KGHSH and CDR2 is LQKENI. The CDR3 extends over 14 amino acids. The V end lost 4 bases, the J end lost 5 bases, and 11 bases lay between the germline ends. The CDR3: CASSLRTRTGELFF. CDR3 coding DNA: TGTGCCAGCTCACTCCGGACACGGACCGGGGAGCTGTTTTTT.

The rearrangement joins TRBV7-2 to TRBJ2-7, with 8 bases that match TRBD2. Germline CDR1 and CDR2: SGHTA and FQGNSA. V shed 5 bases and J 6 bases; nucleotides not matched to a gene: 12. This CDR3 region has 15 residues. CDR3 sequence (DNA): TGTGCCAGCAGCGCCACGCGGGCGGGAGGAACCGAGCAGTACTTC. Translation gives CASSATRAGGTEQYF.

The chain carries TRBV19 and TRBJ2-2, with TRBD2 matching 16 bases. CDR1 is LNHDA, CDR2 SQIVND, per germline (reference sequence). The J segment lost 3 bases and the V segment lost 6 bases, leaving 7 bases of the junction unmatched. This CDR3 has 18 amino acids. CDR3: CASRMGLAGGRDTGELFF. The CDR3 coding sequence is TGTGCCAGTAGGATGGGACTAGCGGGAGGGCGGGACACCGGGGAGCTGTTTTTT.

The V and J genes are TRBV11-3 and TRBJ2-3; possible D gene TRBD1, 6 bases. Germline CDR1 SGHNT, CDR2 YENEEA. The CDR3 extends over 14 amino acids. Between the trimmed V and J ends, which lost 2 bases and 5 bases, there was a span of 11 bases. CDR3 DNA sequence: TGTGCCAGCAGCTTACGTGGGGGCCGAGATACGCAGTATTTT. Residues: CASSLRGGRDTQYF. Full variable domain (missing parts from reference TRBV11-3 and TRBJ2-3): EAGVVQSPRYKIIEKKQPVAFWCNPISGHNTLYWYLQNLGQGPELLIRYENEEAVDDSQLPKDRFSAERLKGVDSTLKIQPAELGDSAVYLCASSLRGGRDTQYFGPGTRLTVL.

In this sample, this clone turned up once. V usage is TRBV2 and J usage is TRBJ1-1, with no clear D. Germline loops: CDR1 SNHLY, CDR2 FYNNEI. The CDR3 has 13 residues. Trimming left V 11 bases short and J 0 bases short, with 13 bases between. The CDR3 DNA reads as TGTGCCGCCCATACAGTGTTGAACACTGAAGCTTTCTTT. As protein: CAAHTVLNTEAFF.

The chain links TRBV7-9 to TRBJ2-5; TRBD2 matches at 9 bases. The V gene end was trimmed by 5 bases and the J gene end by 5 bases; junction bases not matched to a gene: 12. The CDR3 extends over 16 amino acids. Germline V gene data show CDR1 as SEHNR and CDR2 as FQNEAQ (reference sequence). CDR3 bases: TGTGCCAGCAGCCCCCCTCCGCTAGCGGGAATGGAGACCCAGTACTTC. Encoded protein: CASSPPPLAGMETQYF.

This clone was detected a few times. The chain couples TRBV6-2 or TRBV6-3 to TRBJ1-5; maybe TRBD1 (5 bases). The germline V gene has CDR1 MNHEY and CDR2 SVGEGT. Trimming removed 2 bases at V and 6 bases at J, with 14 bases between. The CDR3 sequence is 15 residues long. The CDR3 sequence: CASSYPPGLGQPQHF. The CDR3 nucleotides are TGTGCCAGCAGTTACCCTCCGGGACTCGGTCAGCCCCAGCATTTT.

The table lists this clone with a few counts. CDR3 residues: CASGRDSNQPQHF. CDR3 nucleotides: TGTGCTAGTGGGAGGGATAGCAATCAGCCCCAGCATTTT. This chain joins TRBV12-5 and TRBJ1-5; no firm D call. This CDR3 contains 13 residues. V dropped 6 bases and J dropped 0 bases, with 6 bases sitting between them. The germline V gene encodes CDR1 LGHNT and CDR2 FRNRAP.

This chain joins TRBV15 and TRBJ2-5; D tentatively reads TRBD1 or TRBD2 (7 bases each). Trimming took 1 base from V and 3 from J, leaving 12 bases between them. The CDR3 sequence is 15 residues long. Germline-derived CDR1 and CDR2 are LNHNV and YYDKDF (reference sequence). CDR3: CATSRGGGGEETQYF. CDR3 sequence (DNA): TGTGCCACCAGCAGAGGGGGAGGGGGCGAAGAGACCCAGTACTTC. The variable domain in full, completed from reference TRBV15 and TRBJ2-5, reads DAMVIQNPRYQVTQFGKPVTLSCSQTLNHNVMYWYQQKSSQAPKLLFHYYDKDFNNEADTPDNFQSRRPNTSFCFLDIRSPGLGDTAMYLCATSRGGGGEETQYFGPGTRLLVL.

The gene calls are TRBV5-1 and TRBJ1-2, with a possible D match to TRBD1 (6 bases). Trimming took off 4 bases at V and 8 bases at J, with 12 bases between the two ends. The germline CDR1 and CDR2 sequences are SGHRS and YFSETQ. The CDR3 contains 12 residues. The CDR3 coding sequence is TGCGCCAGCAGCGTACAGGGAGACGGCTACACCTTC. It yields the protein CASSVQGDGYTF.

This clone was seen more than once but under ten times. V and J are TRBV11-2 and TRBJ2-7; D unresolved. The V end was cut by 2 bases, the J end by 3 bases, with 11 bases between. There are 14 residues in the CDR3. CDR1 and CDR2 from the germline V gene are SGHAT and FQNNGV. The CDR3 here is CASSLKGGIYEQYF. Written as DNA, the CDR3 is TGTGCCAGCAGCTTAAAGGGCGGAATCTACGAGCAGTACTTC.

This clone came up once. This sequence joins TRBV9 and TRBJ2-5; D is uncertain. V shed 0 bases and J shed 1 base, with 10 bases lying between them. The CDR3 contains 15 residues. CDR1 is SGDLS, CDR2 YYNGEE, per germline. The chain's CDR3 is CASSVATGVQETQYF. CDR3 in DNA: TGTGCCAGCAGCGTAGCTACCGGCGTCCAAGAGACCCAGTACTTC. Together with reference TRBV9 and TRBJ2-5, the CDR3 gives the full variable domain: DSGVTQTPKHLITATGQRVTLRCSPRSGDLSVYWYQQSLDQGLQFLIQYYNGEERAKGNILERFSAQQFPDLHSELNLSSLELGDSALYFCASSVATGVQETQYFGPGTRLLVL.

This CDR3 reads CASSQGVGGRGYNEQFF. The CDR3 DNA is TGCGCCAGCAGCCAAGGAGTAGGCGGGAGAGGCTACAATGAGCAGTTCTTC. V is TRBV4-3 and J is TRBJ2-1; TRBD2 matches 7 bases. Germline CDR1 reads LGHNA; CDR2 reads YSLEER. The CDR3 has 17 residues. V lost 1 base and J lost 3; bases outside the gene matches: 9.

The chain links TRBV5-6 to TRBJ2-7, with 10 bases identical to TRBD1. Germline trimming cut 0 bases from V and 0 bases from J; bases unmatched to any gene: 3. CDR1 and CDR2 (germline): SGHDT, YYEEEE. This CDR3 comprises 16 residues. CDR3: CASSLDGQGGSYEQYF. In DNA form, the CDR3 reads TGTGCCAGCAGCTTGGACGGACAGGGGGGCTCCTACGAGCAGTACTTC.

The chain joins TRBV19 to TRBJ2-7; D perhaps matches TRBD2 (5 bases). The germline V gene has CDR1 LNHDA and CDR2 SQIVND (reference sequence). CDR3 size: 15 residues. Trimming took off 6 bases at V and 2 bases at J, with 17 bases between the two ends. The CDR3 sequence is CASRPPGRGAYEQYF. The CDR3 bases are TGTGCCAGTAGACCCCCGGGTCGGGGAGCCTACGAGCAGTACTTC.

The chain employs TRBV12-3 or TRBV12-4 and TRBJ1-5, with D perhaps matching TRBD1 (5 bases). V was trimmed by 3 bases and J by 5 bases, leaving 8 bases between them. The CDR3 is made up of 13 amino acids. This chain's CDR3 is CASSFGTDQPQHF. CDR3 DNA sequence: TGTGCCAGCAGTTTCGGGACGGATCAGCCCCAGCATTTT.

The chain couples TRBV11-2 to TRBJ1-5; 7 bases fit TRBD1. CDR3 length equals 15 residues. Looked up from germline, CDR1 is SGHAT and CDR2 is FQNNGV. With V trimmed by 5 bases and J by 5 bases, 9 bases remained unmatched. CDR3 bases: TGTGCCAGCAGCCTAGGAGACAGGGAAGATCAGCCCCAGCATTTT. It specifies CASSLGDREDQPQHF. The whole variable domain, filled in from reference TRBV11-2 and TRBJ1-5, reads EAGVAQSPRYKIIEKRQSVAFWCNPISGHATLYWYQQILGQGPKLLIQFQNNGVVDDSQLPKDRFSAERLKGVDSTLKIQPAKLEDSAVYLCASSLGDREDQPQHFGDGTRLSIL.

The chain couples TRBV11-1 to TRBJ1-2, with a tentative D call TRBD1 (6 bases). V gave up 4 bases and J gave up 5 bases, with 14 bases separating them. Germline V gene lookup returns CDR1 SGHAT and CDR2 FQDESV (reference sequence). The CDR3 loop spans 14 amino acids. CDR3 DNA sequence: TGTGCCAGCAGCTCGGAGGGGGAGGCTTATGGCTACACCTTC. It is translated as CASSSEGEAYGYTF.

This sequence joins TRBV29-1 and TRBJ1-1; D possibly corresponds to TRBD1 (6 bases). The CDR3 loop spans 14 amino acids. Per the germline V gene, CDR1 is SQVTM and CDR2 is ANQGSEA. V gave up 5 bases and J gave up 6 bases, with 19 bases separating them. As DNA, the CDR3 is TGCAGCGTTCGTAGATTGCAGGGGAGAGCTGAAGCTTTCTTT. It yields the protein CSVRRLQGRAEAFF.

The genes are TRBV5-1 and TRBJ1-2; D might be TRBD1 (6 bases). V lost 2 bases and J lost 5, with 7 bases in between. The germline CDR1 and CDR2 sequences are SGHRS and YFSETQ. The CDR3 contains 12 residues. CDR3 DNA sequence: TGCGCCAGCAGCTTCGGACAGTATGGCTACACCTTC. Translating gives CASSFGQYGYTF.

V gene TRBV18 combines with J gene TRBJ1-1, with a tentative D call TRBD1 (5 bases). V was trimmed by 2 bases and J by 3 bases, leaving 7 bases between them. The CDR3 is 13 amino acids. Germline V gene sequence: CDR1 KGHSH, CDR2 LQKENI. CDR3 loop: CASSPGGDTEAFF. In DNA form, the CDR3 reads TGTGCCAGCTCACCAGGGGGTGACACTGAAGCTTTCTTT.

This clone was seen more than once but under ten times. CDR3 sequence: CASSQSFIMTGTRSNTEAFF. DNA of the CDR3: TGCGCCAGCAGCCAATCCTTCATAATGACAGGGACCCGCTCGAACACTGAAGCTTTCTTT. The chain links TRBV4-1 to TRBJ1-1; 7 bases align to TRBD1. The V and J ends lost 2 bases and 1 base, in that order; junction bases with no gene match: 19. The germline gives CDR1 MGHRA, CDR2 YSYEKL. The CDR3 length is 20 residues.

The chain links TRBV7-2 to TRBJ2-3, with D perhaps matching TRBD1 or TRBD2 (5 bases each). The CDR3 totals 14 residues. The V and J ends lost 1 base and 5 bases respectively, with 10 bases between them. Germline V gene data show CDR1 as SGHTA and CDR2 as FQGNSA. This CDR3 reads CASSLGAGRDTQYF. For the CDR3, the DNA is TGTGCCAGCAGCTTAGGGGCAGGGAGAGATACGCAGTATTTT.

The chain carries TRBV27 and TRBJ1-1, with D unclear. CDR3 length: 13 residues. The V gene's germline CDR1 is MNHEY and CDR2 SMNVEV (reference sequence). V shed 8 bases and J shed 5 bases, with 15 bases lying between them. This CDR3 reads CASLNEMRTEAFF. In DNA form, the CDR3 reads TGTGCCAGCCTCAATGAGATGCGGACTGAAGCTTTCTTT.

This clone was found once. The V gene is TRBV30, the J gene TRBJ1-2; D uncertain. CDR3 length: 14 residues. Germline CDR1 and CDR2: GTSNPN and SVGIG (reference sequence). The germline V and J ends were trimmed by 4 bases and 0 bases, with 12 bases remaining between them. The CDR3: CAWIRTAANYGYTF. CDR3 coding DNA: TGTGCCTGGATACGGACGGCAGCTAACTATGGCTACACCTTC.

This clone was recorded once. The rearrangement joins TRBV7-6 to TRBJ2-1; the D is unclear. CDR1 SGHVS and CDR2 FNYEAQ come from the germline V gene. V lost 2 bases, J lost 6 bases, and 17 bases lay in between. The CDR3 sequence is 16 residues long. The CDR3, as DNA: TGTGCCAGCAGCTTAAGCATCCTTCCTTCGGGCAATGAGCAGTTCTTC. It specifies CASSLSILPSGNEQFF.